This T cell receptor (beta chain) emerged from a study of T-cell reconstitution after alpha-beta-depleted transplantation in children. Findings and caveats of the study: T-cell counts and diversity were attributed mostly to newly produced T cells one year after transplant. Diversity of TCRbeta at day 60 was high in some patients, arising from surviving recipient T cells and thymic progenitors.

This sample's TCRbeta library carried unique molecular identifier barcodes. Via MiXCR, TCRdb re-called the PCR reads, giving one row per CDR3 protein. The top ten hold about 2.2% of the sample, which has 500,000 to 650,000 distinct CDR3 sequences, 10% to 15% seen once. The CDR3 is 14 amino acids. Per the germline V gene, CDR1 is SGHVS and CDR2 is FNYEAQ. V gave up 4 bases and J gave up 7 bases; unmatched junction bases: 8. This clonotype was found a few times. Its specificity is unknown. V gene TRBV7-6 combines with J gene TRBJ1-1; TRBD1 agrees at 8 bases. The sample in question was PBMCs, mostly from graft donor cells, obtained 360 days after TCRalphabeta/CD19-depleted stem cell transplant. The receptor was derived from a male patient aged 5 to 17 who had a stem cell transplant for acute myeloid leukemia, so the T cells may come from the graft donor. In DNA form, the CDR3 reads TGTGCCAGCAGCTCCCTAGACAGGGGATATGAAGCTTTCTTT. This codes for CASSSLDRGYEAFF.